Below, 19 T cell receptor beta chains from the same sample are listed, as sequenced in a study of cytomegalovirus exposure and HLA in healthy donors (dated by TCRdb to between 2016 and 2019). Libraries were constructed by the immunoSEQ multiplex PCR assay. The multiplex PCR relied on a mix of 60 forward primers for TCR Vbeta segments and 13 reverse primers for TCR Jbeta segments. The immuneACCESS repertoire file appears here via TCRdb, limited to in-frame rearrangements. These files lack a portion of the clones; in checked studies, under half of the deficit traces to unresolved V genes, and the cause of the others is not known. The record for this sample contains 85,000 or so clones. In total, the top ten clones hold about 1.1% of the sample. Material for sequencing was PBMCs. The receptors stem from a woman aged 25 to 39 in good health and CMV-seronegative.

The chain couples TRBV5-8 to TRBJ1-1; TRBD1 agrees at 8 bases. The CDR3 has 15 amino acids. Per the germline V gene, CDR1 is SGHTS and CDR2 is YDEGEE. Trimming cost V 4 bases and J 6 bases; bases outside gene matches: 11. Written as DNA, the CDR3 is TGTGCCAGCAGCGCCACGGGACAGGTGTTATCTGAAGCTTTCTTT. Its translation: CASSATGQVLSEAFF. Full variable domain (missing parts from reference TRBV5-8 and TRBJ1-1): EAGVTQSPTHLIKTRGQQATLRCSPISGHTSVYWYQQALGLGLQFLLWYDEGEERNRGNFPPRFSGRQFPNYSSELNVNALELEDSALYLCASSATGQVLSEAFFGQGTRLTVV.

This CDR3 is CSVSSGSREQFF. CDR3 DNA: TGCAGCGTCTCGTCCGGTAGTCGTGAGCAGTTCTTC. The chain joins TRBV29-1 to TRBJ2-1, with no clear D. The CDR3 consists of 12 residues. The V gene lost 6 bases and the J gene lost 9 bases, with 15 bases spanning the gap. Germline CDR1 SQVTM, CDR2 ANQGSEA.

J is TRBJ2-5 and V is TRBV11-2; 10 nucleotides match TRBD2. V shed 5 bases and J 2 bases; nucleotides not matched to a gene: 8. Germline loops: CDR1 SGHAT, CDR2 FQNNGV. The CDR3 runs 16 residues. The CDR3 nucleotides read TGTGCCAGCAGCCCTTGGACTAGCGGCTTACAAGAGACCCAGTACTTC. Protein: CASSPWTSGLQETQYF. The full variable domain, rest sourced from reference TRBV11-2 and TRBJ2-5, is EAGVAQSPRYKIIEKRQSVAFWCNPISGHATLYWYQQILGQGPKLLIQFQNNGVVDDSQLPKDRFSAERLKGVDSTLKIQPAKLEDSAVYLCASSPWTSGLQETQYFGPGTRLLVL.

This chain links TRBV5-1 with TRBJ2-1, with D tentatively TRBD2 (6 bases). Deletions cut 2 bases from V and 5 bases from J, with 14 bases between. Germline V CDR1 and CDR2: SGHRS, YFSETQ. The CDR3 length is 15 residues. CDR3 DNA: TGCGCCAGCAGCTTAATTAGCGGCCGAAACAATGAGCAGTTCTTC. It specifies CASSLISGRNNEQFF.

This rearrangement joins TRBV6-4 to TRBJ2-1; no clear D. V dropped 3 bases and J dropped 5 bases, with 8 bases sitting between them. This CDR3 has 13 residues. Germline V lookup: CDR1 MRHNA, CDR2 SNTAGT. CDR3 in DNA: TGTGCCAGCAGTGAAGGTCGGGACAATGAGCAGTTCTTC. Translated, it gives CASSEGRDNEQFF.

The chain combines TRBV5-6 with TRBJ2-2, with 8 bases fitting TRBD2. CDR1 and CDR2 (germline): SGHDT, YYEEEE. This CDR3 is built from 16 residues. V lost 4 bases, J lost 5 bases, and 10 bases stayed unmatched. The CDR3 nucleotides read TGTGCCAGCAGCCCGGGGGGGGCCAGGGGAACCGGGGAGCTGTTTTTT. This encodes CASSPGGARGTGELFF. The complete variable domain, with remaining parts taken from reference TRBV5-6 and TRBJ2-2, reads DAGVTQSPTHLIKTRGQQVTLRCSPKSGHDTVSWYQQALGQGPQFIFQYYEEEERQRGNFPDRFSGHQFPNYSSELNVNALLLGDSALYLCASSPGGARGTGELFFGEGSRLTVL.

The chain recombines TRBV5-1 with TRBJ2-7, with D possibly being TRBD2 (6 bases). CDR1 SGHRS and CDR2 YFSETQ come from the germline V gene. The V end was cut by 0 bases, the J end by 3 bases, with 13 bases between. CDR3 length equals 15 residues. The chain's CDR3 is CASSLAGRDLYEQYF. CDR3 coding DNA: TGCGCCAGCAGCTTGGCCGGGAGAGATCTCTACGAGCAGTACTTC.

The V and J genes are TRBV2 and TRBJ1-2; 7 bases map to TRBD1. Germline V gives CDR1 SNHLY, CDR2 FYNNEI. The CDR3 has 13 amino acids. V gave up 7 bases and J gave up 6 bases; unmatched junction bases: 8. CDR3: CASTTDRANGYTF. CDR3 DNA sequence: TGTGCCAGCACTACTGACAGGGCGAATGGCTACACCTTC. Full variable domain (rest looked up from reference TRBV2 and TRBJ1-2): EPEVTQTPSHQVTQMGQEVILRCVPISNHLYFYWYRQILGQKVEFLVSFYNNEISEKSEIFDDQFSVERPDGSNFTLKIRSTKLEDSAMYFCASTTDRANGYTFGSGTRLTVV.

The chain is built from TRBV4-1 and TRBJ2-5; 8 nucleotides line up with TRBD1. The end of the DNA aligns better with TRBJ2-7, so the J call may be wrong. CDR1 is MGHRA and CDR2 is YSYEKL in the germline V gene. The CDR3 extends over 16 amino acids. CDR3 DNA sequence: TGCGCCAGCAGCCAAGACCCCGGGACAGGTTCCTACGAGCAGTACTTC. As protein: CASSQDPGTGSYEQYF.

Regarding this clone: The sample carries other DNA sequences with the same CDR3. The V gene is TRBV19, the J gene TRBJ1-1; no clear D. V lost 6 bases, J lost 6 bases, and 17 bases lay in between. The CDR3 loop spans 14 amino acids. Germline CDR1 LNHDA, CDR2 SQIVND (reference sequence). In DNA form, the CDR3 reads TGTGCCAGTAGCCGACTCTTAAAGGCAGCTGAAGCTTTCTTT. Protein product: CASSRLLKAAEAFF.

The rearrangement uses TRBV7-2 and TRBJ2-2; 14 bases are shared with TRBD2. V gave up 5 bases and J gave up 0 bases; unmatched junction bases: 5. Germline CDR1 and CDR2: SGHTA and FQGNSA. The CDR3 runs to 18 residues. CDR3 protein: CASSNRLAGGPNTGELFF. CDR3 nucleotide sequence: TGTGCCAGCAGCAACAGACTAGCGGGGGGGCCGAACACCGGGGAGCTGTTTTTT. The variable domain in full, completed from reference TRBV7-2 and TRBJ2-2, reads GAGVSQSPSNKVTEKGKDVELRCDPISGHTALYWYRQSLGQGLEFLIYFQGNSAPDKSGLPSDRFSAERTGGSVSTLTIQRTQQEDSAVYLCASSNRLAGGPNTGELFFGEGSRLTVL.

In nucleotides, the CDR3 is TGCGCCAGCAGCTCACAGGGGGCGAACACTGAAGCTTTCTTT. Its translation: CASSSQGANTEAFF. This chain uses TRBV5-1 with TRBJ1-1; 9 bases map to TRBD1. V was pared by 3 bases and J by 1 base, with 1 base of the junction left unmatched. The CDR3 runs 14 residues. Germline CDR1 reads SGHRS; CDR2 reads YFSETQ.

The CDR3 sequence is CASSPTGGPYEQYF. The CDR3 DNA reads as TGTGCCAGCAGCCCGACAGGGGGCCCCTACGAGCAGTACTTC. The chain combines TRBV7-9 with TRBJ2-7, with 10 bases fitting TRBD1. V dropped 5 bases and J dropped 2; count of bases not matched to a gene: 3. CDR3 length equals 14 residues. Germline lookup yields CDR1 SEHNR and CDR2 FQNEAQ (reference sequence).

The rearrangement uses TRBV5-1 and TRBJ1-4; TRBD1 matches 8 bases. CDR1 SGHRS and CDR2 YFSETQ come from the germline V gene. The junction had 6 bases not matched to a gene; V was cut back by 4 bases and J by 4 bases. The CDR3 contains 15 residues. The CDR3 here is CASSSGQGGNEKLFF. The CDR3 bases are TGCGCCAGCAGCAGTGGACAGGGCGGTAATGAAAAACTGTTTTTT.

CDR3 sequence reads: CASSQETGRYTEAFF. The CDR3 DNA follows: TGTGCCAGCAGCCAAGAGACAGGGCGGTACACTGAAGCTTTCTTT. This chain links TRBV14 with TRBJ1-1; 7 bases match TRBD1. Germline V gives CDR1 SGHDN, CDR2 FVKESK. Unmatched junction bases numbered 4, after V lost 0 bases and J lost 3 bases. The CDR3 is made up of 15 amino acids.

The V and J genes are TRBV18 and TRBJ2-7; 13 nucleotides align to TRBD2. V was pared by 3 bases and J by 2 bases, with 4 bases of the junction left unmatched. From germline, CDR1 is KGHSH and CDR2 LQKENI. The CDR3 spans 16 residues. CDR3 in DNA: TGTGCCAGCTCACCTCGTACTAGCGGGAGGGCCTACGAGCAGTACTTC. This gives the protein CASSPRTSGRAYEQYF.

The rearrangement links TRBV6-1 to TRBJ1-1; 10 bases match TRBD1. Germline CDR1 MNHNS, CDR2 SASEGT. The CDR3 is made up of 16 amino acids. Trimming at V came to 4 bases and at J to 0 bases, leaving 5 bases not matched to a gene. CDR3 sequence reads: CASSGTGGLVNTEAFF. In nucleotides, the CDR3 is TGTGCCAGCAGTGGGACAGGGGGACTTGTGAACACTGAAGCTTTCTTT.

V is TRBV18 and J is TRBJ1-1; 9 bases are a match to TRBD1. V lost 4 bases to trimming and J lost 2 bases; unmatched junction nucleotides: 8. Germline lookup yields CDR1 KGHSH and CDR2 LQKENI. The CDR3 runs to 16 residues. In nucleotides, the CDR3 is TGTGCCAGCTCACAACAGGGGGCCGGATATAACACTGAAGCTTTCTTT. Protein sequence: CASSQQGAGYNTEAFF.

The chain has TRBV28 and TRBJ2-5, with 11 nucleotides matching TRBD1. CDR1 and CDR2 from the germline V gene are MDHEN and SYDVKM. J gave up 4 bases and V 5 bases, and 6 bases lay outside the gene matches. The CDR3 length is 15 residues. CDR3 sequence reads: CASSLLGTGGETQYF. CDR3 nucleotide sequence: TGTGCCAGCAGTCTCCTCGGGACAGGGGGAGAGACCCAGTACTTC.